This note documents a single TCR beta chain sequence. This receptor's antigen is unknown. This entry is derived from a study of cytomegalovirus exposure and HLA in healthy donors listed by TCRdb under 2017. Regarding the complete study: An earlier analysis of 587 of the donors reported 276 Gb of sequence data and more than 90 million unique TCR beta sequences from 190 million or so T cells. A separate validation cohort of some 130 different subjects was used in addition to the 666-subject first cohort. The study aimed to test whether cataloging public T cell receptors could reveal signatures of past pathogen exposure. All discovery cohort repertoires had been generated using a single sequencing platform. To predict cytomegalovirus infection status, the study brought together high-throughput TCR immunosequencing, statistical association of individual TCRs with disease status, and machine learning. Rather than drawing on any new phenotypic data, the later analysis identified candidate immune exposures from TCR beta sequences and the way those sequences occurred across donors. In a later genetic analysis, genome-wide SNP genotypes for about 65% of the roughly 670 donors were used, and that subset was treated as a discovery cohort. Roughly 300 gigabases of sequencing data and approximately 85 million unique TCR sequences were included in an early release covering about 700 HLA-typed donors. Class I and class II HLA loci were covered by the typing at four-digit resolution. The number of donors typed differed by locus, with about 629-630 for A, B, C, DRB1 and DQB1, approximately 500 for DQA1, 606 for DPA1, and some 450 for DPB1. An earlier analysis of fewer than 750 of the donors used high-throughput TCR beta sequencing to judge whether each TCR beta V gene segment behaved as functional or pseudogenic. The study used immunosequencing to profile the T cell repertoires of 666 subjects and linked those repertoires to cytomegalovirus serostatus. Alongside the repertoire data, information on donor age, sex, ethnicity and CMV serostatus was compiled. In a later analysis, previously published TCR beta repertoires from 550 to 700 donors were re-analyzed and high-resolution HLA genotyping was added so that TCR occurrence patterns could be studied. The genetic ancestry cluster associated with self-reported Caucasian donors included roughly four fifths of the 398 genotyped donors. Four to six DR-DQ haplotypes were handled as single units for association and clustering, since linkage in the cohort was strong. Across 398 genotyped donors of the cohort, an average of approximately 240,000 unique TCR beta nucleotide sequences per donor were sequenced, and roughly a sixth of those sequences were non-productive.

Library method: the immunoSEQ multiplex PCR assay. The multiplex PCR relied on a mix of 60 forward primers for TCR Vbeta segments and 13 reverse primers for TCR Jbeta segments. Amplification of the CDR3 region of rearranged TCR beta genes was performed with a multiplex PCR assay on genomic DNA. The amplified TCR beta libraries were sequenced on the Illumina HiSeq System as 87-base-pair reads. The original methods were these. A later analysis tallied around 87 million unique TCR beta chains across the 666 repertoires, and approximately 11 million of those chains were shared by two or more donors. Raw reads were error-corrected and collapsed into unique sequences by a nearest-neighbor algorithm in which closely related sequences were merged to remove PCR and sequencing errors. CDR3 sequences were aligned to IMGT reference sequences to assign V, D and J gene segments. Each retained sequence needed at least a six-nucleotide match to both a V gene segment and a J gene segment. A rearrangement counted as productive if the CDR3 had no stop codons and remained in frame with V and J, and every other rearrangement counted as non-productive. CDR3 was defined by IMGT convention, running from the second conserved V-encoded cysteine to the conserved J-encoded phenylalanine. The earlier analysis of 550 to 650 of the donors excluded any sequence lacking an unambiguous match to a single V gene segment. In an earlier analysis of roughly 500 of the donors, V segments were called functional above 56.7% productive rearrangements and were called segregating when the between-donor standard deviation exceeded 5%. A statistical classification framework was built to diagnose cytomegalovirus status from the catalog of TCR beta chain sequences. In a later analysis, TCR nucleotide sequences were compared against IMGT/GENE-DB human TR gene sequences so that V and J genes could be assigned. Using the TCRdist pipeline, a later analysis assigned CDR3 sequences along with most-parsimonious VDJ recombination scenarios. In a later analysis, every TCR beta chain was defined by the combination of its CDR3 amino acid sequence and its V-gene family, and reads without a unique V-gene family were dropped. To address suspected cross-contamination and a sequencing artifact, a later analysis removed a few hundred highly shared, low-generation-probability nucleotide sequences. For each public chain, a later analysis derived a clonal expansion index from normalized ranks of inferred template counts within each repertoire. A later analysis computed generation probabilities with a VDJ recombination model fitted to out-of-frame rearrangements, and checked the results against IGoR. In a later analysis, TCR-TCR, TCR-HLA and TCR-CMV co-occurrence was scored with hypergeometric tests, and a repertoire-size bias correction was applied to TCR pairs. A later analysis estimated false discovery rates by permuting HLA or CMV assignments 20 times. A later analysis grouped co-occurring TCRs with DBSCAN, adding TCRdist sequence similarity when clustering within HLA-allele-positive subsets. For co-occurrence clustering, repertoires with fewer than 30,000 or more than 120,000 public chains were excluded, along with five repertoires with anomalous nucleotide sharing. Drawn from immuneACCESS, this table holds only the in-frame rearrangements with V and J called that TCRdb kept. Clones are partly lost; checked studies trace under half to an unresolved V gene and leave the rest unexplained. V and J calls and clone size are those listed in that table; D and trimming were worked out from the DNA. The table for this sample lists approximately 200,000 clones. The leading ten clones occupy roughly 0.74% of the sample.

What the study reported, not specific to this receptor: According to the authors, the approach could potentially be generalized to other disease states and immunological phenotypes. In an earlier analysis of 500 to 650 of the donors, most TCR beta V segments appeared in productive rearrangements about 87% or about 30% of the time, broadly matching IMGT annotations. Linkage disequilibrium might explain the correlated functional status among segregating V segments, but an unknown experimental factor could not be ruled out. The classifier was reported to diagnose cytomegalovirus status with high specificity and sensitivity in both the original cohort and the validation cohort. In vitro tests confirmed that three of the cytomegalovirus-associated TCR beta chains recognize cytomegalovirus antigens. At a false discovery rate of 0.05, a later analysis linked around 15,000 TCR beta sequences to specific HLA alleles. Compared with the roughly 700-donor mean, donors in an Asian-associated ancestry cluster had fewer N-insertions in productive TCRs, according to a later genetic analysis. Assigning TCR associations to individual alleles was difficult when HLA alleles, especially DR and DQ, strongly co-occurred. Several of the top co-occurrence clusters appeared to be linked to parvovirus B19, influenza, CMV and Epstein-Barr virus, according to a later analysis. Compared with equally common non-associated chains, HLA-associated TCR beta chains in a later analysis were more clonally expanded and had lower generation probabilities. Because counts were too low, about 15 rarely observed V segments, including chromosome 9 orphons, were left out of the earlier analysis of 500 to 650 of the donors. In a later analysis, TCR association rates were found to vary across HLA loci, with the most associated TCRs seen for DRB1 alleles and the fewest for HLA-C alleles. Most CMV-associated TCR beta chains appeared to be HLA-restricted in a later analysis, and the HLA associations seemed to be driven largely by CMV exposure. The 87-base-pair reads could not distinguish some IMGT-functional V segments, including TRBV6-2 and TRBV6-3, so those segments were excluded. While some public TCRs were present in many individuals, most TCR sequences turned up only very rarely across donors. For the cohort, immune exposure information was limited to CMV serostatus. A further reported finding was that TCR beta sequences accurately predicted the HLA-A and HLA-B alleles for most subjects in the first cohort. Because HLA typing was missing for some donors at each locus, association tests included only the typed subset. A cluster of highly shared sequence variants was judged likely to represent a technical artifact of the sequencing pipeline. Roughly uniform sequencing depth across donors was assumed in presence/absence analyses, although this assumption may not hold. V-gene and J-gene trimming of TCR beta chains was associated with a missense DCLRE1C variant in a later genetic analysis, and the association was replicated in an independent cohort. The study listed 164 TCR beta chains as associated with cytomegalovirus. The cohort was sequenced for TCR beta chains only, and without alpha or paired-chain data the features that could be detected were limited.

Inclusive of the bounding cysteine and phenylalanine, the CDR3 is 15 residues long. The read is trimmed to its CDR3 DNA, 45 bases read in frame from base 1. CDR1 and CDR2 were assigned from the germline V gene as MGHRA and YSYEKL. V is clipped by 4 bases and J by 0 bases, and the sequence between their germline boundaries is 10 bases long. In total, approximately 700 healthy bone marrow donors made up the cohort. At the time of sampling, every cohort member was nominally healthy, though immune exposures that went unrecorded were likely present. The donor tested CMV seronegative, placing the donor among the 300 to 450 seronegative members of the cohort. Each donor provided a peripheral blood sample, and peripheral blood mononuclear cells were used for TCR beta sequencing. Genomic DNA extraction from the blood cell samples was performed with the Qiagen DNeasy Blood Extraction Kit.

Material for sequencing was PBMCs. The sequence joins TRBV4-1 to TRBJ1-3; too little of a D gene remains to name it. The sequence was collected from a boy younger than 18 in good health and CMV-seronegative. The CDR3 in this case is CASSLGGSSGNTIYF. In nucleotide form, the sequence is TGCGCCAGCAGCCTCGGAGGGAGCTCTGGAAACACCATATATTTT.